A selection of T cell receptor beta chains follows, all from one sample in a study of T cells in Graves' hyperthyroidism and ophthalmopathy. From the multiplex PCR reads, TCRdb called clonotypes with MiXCR, one entry per CDR3 protein. This table holds roughly 330,000 distinct CDR3 sequences, about 15% found once. The sample consisted of blood. These receptors were collected from a man aged 25 to 40 with Graves' hyperthyroidism. Both conserved end residues are part of each CDR3. The D gene is left open where the match is weak. Rows may omit the clone size; those that give it use once, few, many or a size class.

clone_size j_call v_call d_call cdr3_nt cdr3_aa
many TRBJ1-4 TRBV11-1 TRBD1 TGTGCCAGCAGCCGCGACAGGGCTTATGAAAAACTGTTTTTT CASSRDRAYEKLFF
. TRBJ2-1 TRBV10-3 TRBD2 TGTGCCATCTGGTCGGGACTAGCGGGAGTCTCTCGATACAATGAGCAGTTCTTC CAIWSGLAGVSRYNEQFF
many TRBJ1-5 TRBV2 . TGTGCCAGCAAGTATAGGGCAGGGAGCGCTCAGCCCCAGCATTTT CASKYRAGSAQPQHF
. TRBJ1-2 TRBV7-2 . TGTGCCAGCAGCTCAAACCCGGGCTCCCACTATGGCTACACCTTC CASSSNPGSHYGYTF
many TRBJ1-5 TRBV7-2 . TGTGCCAGCAGCTTCGGGGGGGCTAGCAATCAGCCCCAGCATTTT CASSFGGASNQPQHF
many TRBJ2-5 TRBV11-2 . TGTGCCAGCAGCTTGGAGGGGATAGACCGGGAGTCTCAAGAGACCCAGTACTTC CASSLEGIDRESQETQYF
once TRBJ1-2 TRBV6-9 . TGTGCCAGCAATTTATCTCCTTTCTATGGCTACACCTTC CASNLSPFYGYTF
few TRBJ1-2 TRBV6-5 TRBD1 TGTGCCAGCAGTTACACAGACCCCTTTAGTCGGACAGGGGGAGGGTATGGCTACACCTTC CASSYTDPFSRTGGGYGYTF
. TRBJ2-1 TRBV5-1 TRBD2 TGCGCCAGCAGCTTGACTAGCGGGAGGCGGTCCTACAATGAGCAGTTCTTC CASSLTSGRRSYNEQFF
many TRBJ2-7 TRBV5-1 . TGCGCCAGCCTACCTGACGGGGGTGCGAACGAGCAGTACTTC CASLPDGGANEQYF
many TRBJ1-5 TRBV6-1 . TGTGCCAGCAGTGAACTGGGTCCAACCAGCAATCAGCCCCAGCATTTT CASSELGPTSNQPQHF
few TRBJ2-7 TRBV18 TRBD2 TGTGCCAGCTCCCCGCTGGGGGAGGGCGGGCAGTACTTC CASSPLGEGGQYF
. TRBJ2-5 TRBV20-1 . TGCAGTGCTAGGGGCAGGGGGGCCGAGGAGGCCCAGTACTTC CSARGRGAEEAQYF
. TRBJ1-5 TRBV19 . TGTGCCAGTAGTTGGGGTACGGGCAATCAGCCCCAGCATTTT CASSWGTGNQPQHF
many TRBJ2-1 TRBV11-2 TRBD2 TGTGCCAGCAGCTTTACCAAACTAGCGGGAAACAATGAGCAGTTCTTC CASSFTKLAGNNEQFF
. TRBJ1-6 TRBV14 . TGTGCCAGCAGCACGCGGACAAACGGGAATTCACCCCTCCACTTT CASSTRTNGNSPLHF
many TRBJ2-1 TRBV3-1 . TGTGCCAGCAGCCAATCCTCGAGGCCTTACAATGAGCAGTTCTTC CASSQSSRPYNEQFF
few TRBJ1-1 TRBV20-1 . TGCAGTGCTAGACAGGGTCACACTGAAGCTTTCTTT CSARQGHTEAFF
. TRBJ2-5 TRBV4-1 TRBD1 TGCGCCAGCAGCCACACTCCCGGGACAGGAGATAGTGCCCAGTACTTC CASSHTPGTGDSAQYF
few TRBJ2-5 TRBV27 . TGTGCCAGCAGGCTTTGGCAGAACCAAGAGACCCAGTACTTC CASRLWQNQETQYF
many TRBJ2-1 TRBV24-1 TRBD2 TGTGCCACCGGGACTAGCGGGGGGAATGAGCAGTTCTTC CATGTSGGNEQFF
many TRBJ2-6 TRBV12-3/TRBV12-4 . TGTGCCAGCAGTGTCAACCCGGGGCGAATTGTAGGGGCCAACGTCCTGACTTTC CASSVNPGRIVGANVLTF
many TRBJ2-1 TRBV11-3 TRBD2 TGTGCCAGCAGCTTCTCGGGGGGACTAGGGAATGAGCAGTTCTTC CASSFSGGLGNEQFF
many TRBJ2-7 TRBV27 TRBD1 TGTGCCAGCAGTGTCTACAGGGGCTACGAGCAGTACTTC CASSVYRGYEQYF
. TRBJ2-1 TRBV13 . TGTGCCAGCAGCTTAGGTCGGCCTTACACCTACAATGAGCAGTTCTTC CASSLGRPYTYNEQFF
few TRBJ2-2 TRBV6-1 . TGTGCCAGCACCAGAGAGGAGTGGACCGGGGAGCTGTTTTTT CASTREEWTGELFF
. TRBJ1-2 TRBV5-6 . TGTGCCAGCACTATCCCCGGGGGGCAGCAAAGGTCGGGCGGCTACACCTTC CASTIPGGQQRSGGYTF
few TRBJ2-5 TRBV12-3/TRBV12-4 . TGTGCCAGCGGGAGACAGATTCAAGAGACCCAGTACTTC CASGRQIQETQYF
once TRBJ2-3 TRBV4-1 . TGCGCCAGCAGCGCCAGGGGAGATACGCAGTATTTT CASSARGDTQYF
many TRBJ1-4 TRBV29-1 . TGCAGCGTTTCGTTGTGGGGGACTAATGAAAAACTGTTTTTT CSVSLWGTNEKLFF
. TRBJ1-2 TRBV11-1 TRBD1 TGTGCCAGCAGCTTTGACAGGGGAGGCGGCTACACCTTC CASSFDRGGGYTF
many TRBJ1-5 TRBV5-1 . TGCGCCAGCAGTGGGGGCACCAATCAGCCCCAGCATTTT CASSGGTNQPQHF
. TRBJ2-1 TRBV29-1 . TGCAGCGTTGCCCAGGGAGGTGAGCAGTTCTTC CSVAQGGEQFF
many TRBJ2-1 TRBV2 TRBD2 TGTGCCAGCAGTGGGCGGGAGGGGTACAATGAGCAGTTCTTC CASSGREGYNEQFF
. TRBJ2-7 TRBV7-3 TRBD2 TGTGCCAGCACTCACCCTAAAGCGGGAGGTTCCTACGAGCAGTACTTC CASTHPKAGGSYEQYF
many TRBJ2-5 TRBV20-1 . TGCAGCCAGACAGGTCAAGAGACCCAGTACTTC CSQTGQETQYF
few TRBJ2-3 TRBV20-1 TRBD2 TGCAGTGCTAGCAGACTAGCGGGGAGCACAGATACGCAGTATTTT CSASRLAGSTDTQYF
. TRBJ2-7 TRBV7-3 . TGTGCCAGCAGCTTAAAGGAGAGCTCCTACGAGCAGTACTTC CASSLKESSYEQYF
many TRBJ2-7 TRBV7-9 . TGTGCCAGCAGCGCGGGACTCTCCTACGAGCAGTACTTC CASSAGLSYEQYF
many TRBJ2-5 TRBV7-2 TRBD2 TGTGCCAGCAGCTTAATGGCTGGGGGGGAAGAGACCCAGTACTTC CASSLMAGGEETQYF
many TRBJ1-5 TRBV28 . TGTGCCAGCAGTAAAGAACGGGGGGGGAATCAGCCCCAGCATTTT CASSKERGGNQPQHF